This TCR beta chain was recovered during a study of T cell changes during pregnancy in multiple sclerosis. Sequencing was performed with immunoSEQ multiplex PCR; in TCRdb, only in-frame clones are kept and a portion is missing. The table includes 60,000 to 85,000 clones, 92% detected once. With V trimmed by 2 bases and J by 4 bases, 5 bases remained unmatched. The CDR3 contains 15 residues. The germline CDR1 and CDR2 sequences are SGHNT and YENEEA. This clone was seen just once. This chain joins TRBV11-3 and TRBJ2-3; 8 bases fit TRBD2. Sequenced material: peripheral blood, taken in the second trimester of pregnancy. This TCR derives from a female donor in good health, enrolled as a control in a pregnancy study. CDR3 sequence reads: CASSLRGGIADTQYF. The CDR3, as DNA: TGTGCCAGCAGCTTACGCGGGGGGATCGCAGATACGCAGTATTTT.